Listed here are 5 T cell receptor beta chains from one sample, sequenced in a study of CD8+ T cells in alopecia areata. Once RNA had been extracted, it was reverse transcribed into cDNA to act as the sequencing template. The assay was immunoSEQ multiplex PCR, and TCRdb's table has in-frame clones only and misses some. The table has 150,000 to 200,000 clones, 60% seen once. Specified treatment: oral pan-JAK inhibitor, 5-10 mg twice daily. The sequencing used CD4+ T cells sorted from blood, collected at week 24, from a patient treated with tofacitinib. These receptors were obtained from a human donor with alopecia areata.

The V call is TRBV15, the J call TRBJ2-5; TRBD2 agrees at 8 bases. The germline gives CDR1 LNHNV, CDR2 YYDKDF (reference sequence). V shed 4 bases and J 4 bases; nucleotides not matched to a gene: 8. This CDR3 has 15 residues. The CDR3 loop reads CATSKTGTRGETQYF. CDR3 nucleotide sequence: TGTGCCACCAGCAAAACCGGGACTAGGGGAGAGACCCAGTACTTC.

The chain employs TRBV7-2 and TRBJ2-5; no definite D call. CDR3 length: 14 residues. V lost 1 base and J 4 bases, leaving 10 bases between the germline ends. Germline lookup yields CDR1 SGHTA and CDR2 FQGNSA. The CDR3 sequence: CASSLGLLGETQYF. CDR3 bases: TGTGCCAGCAGCTTAGGACTTCTAGGAGAGACCCAGTACTTC.

The rearrangement links TRBV5-1 to TRBJ2-5; TRBD2 might be the D (6 bases). The germline V gene has CDR1 SGHRS and CDR2 YFSETQ. This CDR3 has 14 residues. V was cut by 7 bases and J by 3 bases, with 16 bases left in between. This CDR3 is CASRDGGPKETQYF. CDR3 bases: TGCGCCAGCCGCGACGGAGGGCCAAAAGAGACCCAGTACTTC.

A few counts support this clone. This chain joins TRBV6-1 and TRBJ1-2, with 8 bases aligning to TRBD1. CDR3 length: 13 residues. Germline lookup yields CDR1 MNHNS and CDR2 SASEGT. V dropped 10 bases and J dropped 1; count of bases not matched to a gene: 5. For the CDR3, the DNA is TGTGCCAACAGGGGGTCGGATAACTATGGCTACACCTTC. Its protein product is CANRGSDNYGYTF.

The genes are TRBV27 and TRBJ2-7; a possible D gene is TRBD1 (5 bases). Looked up from germline, CDR1 is MNHEY and CDR2 is SMNVEV (reference sequence). This CDR3 region has 15 residues. The V end was cut by 3 bases, the J end by 3 bases, with 15 bases between. This CDR3 is CASSLFTGPGYEQYF. The CDR3 region has the DNA TGTGCCAGCAGTTTGTTTACAGGCCCAGGCTACGAGCAGTACTTC.